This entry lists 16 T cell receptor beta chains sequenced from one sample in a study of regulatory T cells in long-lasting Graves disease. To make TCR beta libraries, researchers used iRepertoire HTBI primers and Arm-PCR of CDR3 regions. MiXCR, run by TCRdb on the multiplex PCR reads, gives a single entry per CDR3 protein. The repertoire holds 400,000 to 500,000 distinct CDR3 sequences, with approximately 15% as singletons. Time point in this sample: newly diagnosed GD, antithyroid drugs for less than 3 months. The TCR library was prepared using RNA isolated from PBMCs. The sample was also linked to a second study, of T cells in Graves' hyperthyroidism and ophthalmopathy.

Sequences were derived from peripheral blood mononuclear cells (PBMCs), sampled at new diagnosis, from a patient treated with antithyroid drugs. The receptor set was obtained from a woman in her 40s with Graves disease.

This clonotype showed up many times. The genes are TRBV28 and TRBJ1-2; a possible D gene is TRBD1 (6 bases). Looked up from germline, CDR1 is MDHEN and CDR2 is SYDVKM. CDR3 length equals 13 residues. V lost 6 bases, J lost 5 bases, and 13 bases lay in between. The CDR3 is CASSEGQGYGYTF. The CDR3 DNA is TGTGCCAGCAGCGAAGGCCAGGGGTATGGCTACACCTTC.

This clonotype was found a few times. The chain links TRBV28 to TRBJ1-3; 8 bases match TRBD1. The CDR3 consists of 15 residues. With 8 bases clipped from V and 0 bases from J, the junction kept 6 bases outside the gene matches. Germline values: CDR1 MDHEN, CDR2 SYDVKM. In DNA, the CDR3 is TGTGCCAGCGGTAGAACAGGGGGCTCTGGAAACACCATATATTTT. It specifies CASGRTGGSGNTIYF. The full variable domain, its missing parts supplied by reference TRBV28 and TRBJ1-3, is DVKVTQSSRYLVKRTGEKVFLECVQDMDHENMFWYRQDPGLGLRLIYFSYDVKMKEKGDIPEGYSVSREKKERFSLILESASTNQTSMYLCASGRTGGSGNTIYFGEGSWLTVV.

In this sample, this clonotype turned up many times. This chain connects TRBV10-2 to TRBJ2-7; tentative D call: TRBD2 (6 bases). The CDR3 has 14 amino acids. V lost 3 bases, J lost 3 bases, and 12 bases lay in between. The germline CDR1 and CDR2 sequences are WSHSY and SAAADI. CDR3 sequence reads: CASSEGGTHYEQYF. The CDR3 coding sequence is TGCGCCAGCAGTGAAGGCGGGACCCACTACGAGCAGTACTTC.

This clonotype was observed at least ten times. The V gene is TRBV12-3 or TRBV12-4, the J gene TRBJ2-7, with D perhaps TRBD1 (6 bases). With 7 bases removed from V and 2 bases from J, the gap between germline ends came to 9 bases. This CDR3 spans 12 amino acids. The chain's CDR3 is CASIQGTYEQYF. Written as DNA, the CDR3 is TGTGCCAGCATCCAGGGGACCTACGAGCAGTACTTC.

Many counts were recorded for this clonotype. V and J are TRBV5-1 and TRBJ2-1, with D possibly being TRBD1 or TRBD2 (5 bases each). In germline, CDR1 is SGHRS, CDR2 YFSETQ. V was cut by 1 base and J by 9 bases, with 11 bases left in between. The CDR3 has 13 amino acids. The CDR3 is CASSLNDSGEQFF. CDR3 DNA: TGCGCCAGCAGCTTGAACGACAGCGGTGAGCAGTTCTTC.

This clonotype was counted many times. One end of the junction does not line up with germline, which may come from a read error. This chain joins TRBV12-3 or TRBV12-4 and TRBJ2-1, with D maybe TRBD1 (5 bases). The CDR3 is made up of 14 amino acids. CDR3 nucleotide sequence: TGTGCCAGCAGTTTGTGGGGCTCCCACAATGAGCAGTTCTTC. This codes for CASSLWGSHNEQFF.

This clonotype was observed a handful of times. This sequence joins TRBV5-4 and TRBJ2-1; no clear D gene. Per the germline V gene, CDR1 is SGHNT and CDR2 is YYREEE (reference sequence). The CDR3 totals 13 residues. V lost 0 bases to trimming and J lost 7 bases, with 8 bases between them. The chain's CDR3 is CASSLAMQNEQFF. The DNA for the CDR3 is TGTGCCAGCAGCTTGGCCATGCAGAATGAGCAGTTCTTC.

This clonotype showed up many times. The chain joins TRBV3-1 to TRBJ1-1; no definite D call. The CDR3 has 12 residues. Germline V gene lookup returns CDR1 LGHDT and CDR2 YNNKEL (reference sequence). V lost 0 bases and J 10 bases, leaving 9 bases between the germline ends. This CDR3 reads CASSQEGRTAFF. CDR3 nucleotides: TGTGCCAGCAGCCAAGAAGGACGGACAGCTTTCTTT. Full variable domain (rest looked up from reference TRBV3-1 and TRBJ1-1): DTAVSQTPKYLVTQMGNDKSIKCEQNLGHDTMYWYKQDSKKFLKIMFSYNNKELIINETVPNRFSPKSPDKAHLNLHINSLELGDSAVYFCASSQEGRTAFFGQGTRLTVV.

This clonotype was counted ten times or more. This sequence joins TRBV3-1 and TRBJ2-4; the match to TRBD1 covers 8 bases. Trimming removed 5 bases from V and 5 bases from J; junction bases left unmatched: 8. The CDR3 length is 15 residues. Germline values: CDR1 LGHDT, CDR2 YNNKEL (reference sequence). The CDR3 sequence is CASSAPLTGENIQYF. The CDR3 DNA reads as TGTGCCAGCAGCGCGCCGTTGACAGGGGAAAACATTCAGTACTTC.

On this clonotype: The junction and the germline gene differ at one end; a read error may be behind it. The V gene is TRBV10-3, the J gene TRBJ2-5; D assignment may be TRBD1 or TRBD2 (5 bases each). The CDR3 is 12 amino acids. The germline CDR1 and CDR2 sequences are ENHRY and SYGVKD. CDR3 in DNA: TGTGCCGTCCGAGGGGATCCGGATGAGCCGTTCTTC. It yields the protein CAVRGDPDEPFF.

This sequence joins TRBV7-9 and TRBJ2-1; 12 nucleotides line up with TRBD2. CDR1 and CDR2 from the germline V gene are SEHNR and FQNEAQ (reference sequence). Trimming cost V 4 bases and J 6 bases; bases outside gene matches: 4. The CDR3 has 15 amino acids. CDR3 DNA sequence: TGTGCCAGCAGCTCAACTAGCGGGAGGCCCAATGAGCAGTTCTTC. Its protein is CASSSTSGRPNEQFF.

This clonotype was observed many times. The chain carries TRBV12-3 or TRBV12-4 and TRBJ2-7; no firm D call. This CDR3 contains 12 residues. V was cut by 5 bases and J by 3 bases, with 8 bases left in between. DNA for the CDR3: TGTGCCAGCAGTAAGAACATCTACGAGCAGTACTTC. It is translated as CASSKNIYEQYF.

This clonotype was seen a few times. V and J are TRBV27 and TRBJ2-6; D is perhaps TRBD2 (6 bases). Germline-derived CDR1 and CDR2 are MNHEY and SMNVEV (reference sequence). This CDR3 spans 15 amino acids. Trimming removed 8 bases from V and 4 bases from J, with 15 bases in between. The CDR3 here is CASLGRKTGANVLTF. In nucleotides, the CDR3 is TGTGCCAGCCTGGGGAGGAAAACCGGGGCCAACGTCCTGACTTTC.

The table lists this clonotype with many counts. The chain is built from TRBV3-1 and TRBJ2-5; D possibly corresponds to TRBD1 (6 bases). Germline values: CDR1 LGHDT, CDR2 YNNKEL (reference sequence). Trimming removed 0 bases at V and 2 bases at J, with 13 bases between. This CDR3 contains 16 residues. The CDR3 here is CASSQDVEQGQETQYF. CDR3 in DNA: TGTGCCAGCAGCCAAGACGTGGAACAGGGACAAGAGACCCAGTACTTC.

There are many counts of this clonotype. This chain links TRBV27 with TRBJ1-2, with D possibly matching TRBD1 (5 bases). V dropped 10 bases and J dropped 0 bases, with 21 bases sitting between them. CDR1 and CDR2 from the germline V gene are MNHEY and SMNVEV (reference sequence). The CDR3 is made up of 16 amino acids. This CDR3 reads CATHAGTEVSNYGYTF. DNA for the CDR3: TGTGCCACCCACGCCGGGACGGAGGTCTCTAACTATGGCTACACCTTC.

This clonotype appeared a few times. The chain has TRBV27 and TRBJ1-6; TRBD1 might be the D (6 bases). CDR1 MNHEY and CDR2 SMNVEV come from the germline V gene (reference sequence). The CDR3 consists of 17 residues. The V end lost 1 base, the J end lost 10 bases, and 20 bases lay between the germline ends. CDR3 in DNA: TGTGCCAGCAGTTTATTCCTCGGTGGGGGGCTCGGATCACCCCTCCACTTT. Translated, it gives CASSLFLGGGLGSPLHF.